The 19 T cell receptor beta chains below come from one sample, sequenced in a study of cytomegalovirus exposure and HLA in healthy donors. Profiling relied on immunoSEQ multiplex PCR, and the TCRdb table lists in-frame clones only, not all of them. The table records 200,000 to 250,000 clones, 75% to 90% of them present only once. Sequencing was performed on PBMCs. All receptors derive from a woman under 30 in good health and CMV-seronegative.

J is TRBJ1-2 and V is TRBV18; no reliable D call. The CDR3 has 15 amino acids. V lost 7 bases and J lost 4, with 19 bases in between. Looked up from germline, CDR1 is KGHSH and CDR2 is LQKENI. Written as DNA, the CDR3 is TGTGCCAGCTTCGGCGGGATTGGGCAAGCCTATGGCTACACCTTC. This gives the protein CASFGGIGQAYGYTF.

The chain joins TRBV30 to TRBJ2-2; no firm D call. Germline V gene data show CDR1 as GTSNPN and CDR2 as SVGIG (reference sequence). This CDR3 region has 14 residues. Trimming cost V 3 bases and J 1 base, with 9 bases left between them. The CDR3 DNA follows: TGTGCCTGGAGAGGCACAAAGAACACCGGGGAGCTGTTTTTT. Its translation: CAWRGTKNTGELFF.

The gene calls are TRBV27 and TRBJ1-1; no clear D gene. CDR1 and CDR2 (germline): MNHEY, SMNVEV (reference sequence). CDR3 size: 15 residues. V shed 2 bases and J shed 0 bases, with 10 bases lying between them. The CDR3 bases are TGTGCCAGCAGTTTAGCGAGGAACCTGAACACTGAAGCTTTCTTT. This gives the protein CASSLARNLNTEAFF.

This chain joins TRBV29-1 and TRBJ1-1; tentative D call: TRBD1 (5 bases). The CDR3 length is 12 residues. V shed 6 bases and J shed 1 base, with 9 bases lying between them. The germline V gene has CDR1 SQVTM and CDR2 ANQGSEA. CDR3 nucleotide sequence: TGCAGCGTGGGACGACAGAACACTGAAGCTTTCTTT. This gives the protein CSVGRQNTEAFF.

This chain links TRBV5-1 with TRBJ2-1; perhaps TRBD2 as D (5 bases). The CDR3 runs to 14 residues. Germline V gene lookup returns CDR1 SGHRS and CDR2 YFSETQ. Trimming stripped 2 bases from V and 4 bases from J, with 10 bases between. The CDR3 here is CASSFVEGYNEQFF. CDR3 coding DNA: TGCGCCAGCAGCTTCGTCGAGGGATACAATGAGCAGTTCTTC.

This chain connects TRBV7-3 to TRBJ1-2, with TRBD1 identical over 10 bases. CDR3 length equals 14 residues. Germline V gene sequence: CDR1 SGHTA, CDR2 FQGTGA. The V gene end was trimmed by 2 bases and the J gene end by 8 bases; junction bases not matched to a gene: 5. CDR3 protein: CASSLAGQGGGYTF. The CDR3 coding sequence is TGTGCCAGCAGCTTAGCTGGACAGGGGGGAGGCTACACCTTC.

This clone was counted a single time. The chain uses TRBV19 and TRBJ1-1, with D maybe TRBD1 (5 bases). This CDR3 region has 15 residues. V was shortened by 4 bases and J by 0 bases, with 12 bases between the two germline ends. Germline CDR1 is LNHDA and CDR2 is SQIVND (reference sequence). In nucleotides, the CDR3 is TGTGCCAGTAGTACAAAGACAGCTATGAACACTGAAGCTTTCTTT. Translation: CASSTKTAMNTEAFF.

The chain joins TRBV18 to TRBJ1-2, with 7 bases identical to TRBD1. CDR1 and CDR2 from the germline V gene are KGHSH and LQKENI. This CDR3 is 15 amino acids long. V shed 3 bases and J 1 base; nucleotides not matched to a gene: 5. This chain's CDR3 is CASSPDRLDNYGYTF. In nucleotides, the CDR3 is TGTGCCAGCTCACCGGACAGGCTAGATAACTATGGCTACACCTTC. Using reference TRBV18 and TRBJ1-2 for the parts outside the CDR3, the full variable domain is NAGVMQNPRHLVRRRGQEARLRCSPMKGHSHVYWYRQLPEEGLKFMVYLQKENIIDESGMPKERFSAEFPKEGPSILRIQQVVRGDSAAYFCASSPDRLDNYGYTFGSGTRLTVV.

The CDR3 protein is CASQPPGRMNTEAFF. The CDR3 DNA sequence: TGTGCCAGCCAACCCCCGGGACGTATGAACACTGAAGCTTTCTTT. V and J are TRBV6-6 and TRBJ1-1, with D maybe TRBD1 (5 bases). The germline V gene has CDR1 MNHNY and CDR2 SVGAGI (reference sequence). V was cut by 8 bases and J by 0 bases, with 16 bases left in between. The CDR3 has 15 amino acids.

The chain couples TRBV6-6 to TRBJ2-7; possible D gene TRBD2, 5 bases. The CDR3 is 13 amino acids. Germline V CDR1 and CDR2: MNHNY, SVGAGI (reference sequence). V was clipped by 6 bases and J by 3 bases, with 12 bases between them. CDR3 sequence reads: CASRRAYYYEQYF. CDR3 bases: TGTGCCAGCAGGAGGGCTTACTACTACGAGCAGTACTTC.

The V and J genes are TRBV10-1 and TRBJ1-4; no clear D gene. Germline CDR1 WNHNN, CDR2 SYGVQD (reference sequence). The CDR3 runs to 13 residues. V was pared by 4 bases and J by 3 bases, with 6 bases between. The CDR3 here is CASSVAPNEKLFF. CDR3 nucleotides: TGCGCCAGCAGTGTCGCCCCTAATGAAAAACTGTTTTTT.

V usage is TRBV15 and J usage is TRBJ2-1; 7 bases fit TRBD1. From germline, CDR1 is LNHNV and CDR2 YYDKDF (reference sequence). The CDR3 spans 15 residues. The V gene end was trimmed by 1 base and the J gene end by 9 bases; junction bases not matched to a gene: 9. CDR3 sequence (DNA): TGTGCCACCAGCAGAGGTCAGACAGGGAGTGGTGAGCAGTTCTTC. This codes for CATSRGQTGSGEQFF.

This rearrangement joins TRBV7-9 to TRBJ2-7, with D perhaps TRBD1 (6 bases). Between the trimmed V and J ends, which lost 3 bases and 2 bases, there was a span of 8 bases. Germline V CDR1 and CDR2: SEHNR, FQNEAQ (reference sequence). The CDR3 totals 13 residues. The CDR3: CASSFTGTYEQYF. The CDR3 coding sequence is TGTGCCAGCAGCTTCACAGGGACCTACGAGCAGTACTTC.

The V and J genes are TRBV10-3 and TRBJ1-1; the D gene is possibly TRBD1 (5 bases). This CDR3 has 13 residues. Germline loops: CDR1 ENHRY, CDR2 SYGVKD. V lost 10 bases and J 8 bases, leaving 20 bases between the germline ends. In DNA form, the CDR3 reads TGTGCCACCGGTACCGGTGCGACAGCCGAAGCTTTCTTT. Its translation: CATGTGATAEAFF.

The V call is TRBV19, the J call TRBJ2-7; 11 nucleotides match TRBD2. This CDR3 region has 14 residues. The V gene end was trimmed by 5 bases and the J gene end by 2 bases; junction bases not matched to a gene: 2. CDR1 LNHDA and CDR2 SQIVND come from the germline V gene (reference sequence). CDR3 coding DNA: TGTGCCAGTAGTCAGACTAGCGGGACCTACGAGCAGTACTTC. Residues: CASSQTSGTYEQYF.

This chain's CDR3 is CASSVSDRGWTEAFF. CDR3 nucleotide sequence: TGCGCCAGCAGCGTATCGGACAGGGGTTGGACTGAAGCTTTCTTT. V and J are TRBV5-1 and TRBJ1-1; TRBD1 matches 9 bases. The junction had 9 bases not matched to a gene; V was cut back by 4 bases and J by 5 bases. The CDR3 spans 15 residues. Germline V gene lookup returns CDR1 SGHRS and CDR2 YFSETQ. Using reference TRBV5-1 and TRBJ1-1 for the parts outside the CDR3, the full variable domain is KAGVTQTPRYLIKTRGQQVTLSCSPISGHRSVSWYQQTPGQGLQFLFEYFSETQRNKGNFPGRFSGRQFSNSRSEMNVSTLELGDSALYLCASSVSDRGWTEAFFGQGTRLTVV.

This sequence joins TRBV9 and TRBJ1-3, with 9 bases identical to TRBD1. Looked up from germline, CDR1 is SGDLS and CDR2 is YYNGEE. With 6 bases clipped from V and 4 bases from J, the junction kept 11 bases outside the gene matches. CDR3 length equals 16 residues. The CDR3: CASTSGTGLSGNTIYF. The CDR3 DNA reads as TGTGCCAGCACTTCCGGGACAGGGCTTTCCGGAAACACCATATATTTT.

With respect to this clone: The same CDR3 also results from other DNA sequences found in this sample. The V and J genes are TRBV9 and TRBJ2-1; the D is unclear. Germline CDR1 SGDLS, CDR2 YYNGEE. The CDR3 has 13 amino acids. V was pared by 3 bases and J by 5 bases, with 9 bases between. CDR3 nucleotides: TGTGCCAGCAGCGGCGGCTCAGACAATGAGCAGTTCTTC. It codes for CASSGGSDNEQFF. Together with reference TRBV9 and TRBJ2-1, the CDR3 gives the full variable domain: DSGVTQTPKHLITATGQRVTLRCSPRSGDLSVYWYQQSLDQGLQFLIQYYNGEERAKGNILERFSAQQFPDLHSELNLSSLELGDSALYFCASSGGSDNEQFFGPGTRLTVL.

The rearrangement links TRBV5-1 to TRBJ2-1, with 9 bases fitting TRBD2. Losses at the gene ends were 4 bases for V and 13 bases for J; bases not matched to a gene: 12. The CDR3 has 14 amino acids. Germline V gene lookup returns CDR1 SGHRS and CDR2 YFSETQ. Written as DNA, the CDR3 is TGCGCCAGCAGCCGTGACAAGACCGGGACTAGCCAGTTCTTC. Amino acid sequence: CASSRDKTGTSQFF.